This is a list of T cell receptor beta chains from one sample in a study of shared clonotypes between healthy human individuals. Profiled with immunoSEQ multiplex PCR; TCRdb holds only in-frame clones, not every one. The data contain 400,000 to 500,000 clones, 79% of them singletons. What was sequenced was PBMCs. The origin of the receptors is a woman aged 40 to 50 in good health. Some clones in this sample may be carry-over from other donors' samples. Each CDR3 is given with its conserved first and last residue. A D gene is named only where the DNA matches it firmly. Size is omitted from some rows. Given values are once, few, many or a class for expanded clones.

v_gene	j_gene	abundance	d_gene	CDR3aa	CDR3nt
TRBV7-9	TRBJ1-1	.	TRBD1	CAIKNRDSLYTEAFF	TGTGCCATCAAGAACCGGGACAGCTTATACACTGAAGCTTTCTTT
TRBV6-1	TRBJ1-1	few	.	CASSAKAGESSNTEAFF	TGTGCCAGCAGTGCTAAGGCAGGGGAGAGTTCGAACACTGAAGCTTTCTTT
TRBV28	TRBJ2-2	.	.	CASRTVDGELFF	TGTGCCAGCCGGACAGTTGACGGGGAGCTGTTTTTT
TRBV10-3	TRBJ2-7	.	.	CAISESRGYEQYF	TGTGCCATCAGTGAGTCTAGGGGTTACGAGCAGTACTTC
TRBV27	TRBJ1-1	few	.	CASSPGKAFF	TGTGCCAGCAGCCCTGGAAAGGCTTTCTTT
TRBV7-3	TRBJ1-1	.	TRBD1	CASSYQGAGEAFF	TGTGCCAGCAGCTACCAGGGGGCGGGTGAAGCTTTCTTT
TRBV28	TRBJ2-5	once	TRBD2	CASRNALSGRRTQYF	TGTGCCAGCAGAAATGCCCTTAGCGGGAGAAGGACCCAGTACTTC
TRBV10-3	TRBJ2-3	.	TRBD2	CAISGLAGPDTQYF	TGTGCCATCAGCGGACTAGCGGGCCCAGATACGCAGTATTTT
TRBV6-6	TRBJ2-1	.	TRBD2	CASGFSGGGYSEQFF	TGTGCCAGCGGCTTCTCGGGCGGGGGGTATAGTGAGCAGTTCTTC
TRBV18	TRBJ2-5	.	.	CASSPTSPETQYF	TGTGCCAGCTCACCGACTAGTCCGGAGACCCAGTACTTC
TRBV7-9	TRBJ1-4	once	TRBD1	CASSLGQGDEKLFF	TGTGCCAGCAGCTTGGGACAGGGCGATGAAAAACTGTTTTTT
TRBV28	TRBJ2-7	few	TRBD2	CASSLLAGASYEQYF	TGTGCCAGCAGTTTATTAGCGGGAGCCTCCTACGAGCAGTACTTC